Shown below are 18 T cell receptor beta chains from a single sample sequenced in a study of T cell responses to AZD1222 COVID-19 vaccine. Clones were sequenced by immunoSEQ multiplex PCR, and TCRdb holds only the in-frame ones, with some missing. The sample holds 90,000 to 110,000 clones; about 90% are singletons and the top ten take about 5.2%. Here the sequenced sample was peripheral blood, taken on day 0 of AZD1222 vaccination. All receptors come from an adult in good health.

The V call is TRBV6-5, the J call TRBJ2-3, with 9 bases aligning to TRBD2. Germline V gene sequence: CDR1 MNHEY, CDR2 SVGAGI. V lost 6 bases, J lost 1 base, and 5 bases stayed unmatched. The CDR3 consists of 15 residues. The CDR3 protein is CASRDQRGGTDTQYF. In nucleotides, the CDR3 is TGTGCCAGCAGAGATCAGCGGGGGGGCACAGATACGCAGTATTTT.

V usage is TRBV6-5 and J usage is TRBJ1-5; 7 bases fit TRBD1. Trimming cost V 5 bases and J 4 bases; bases outside gene matches: 5. The germline V gene has CDR1 MNHEY and CDR2 SVGAGI. CDR3 length: 14 amino acids. In nucleotides, the CDR3 is TGTGCCAGCAGTCAGTACAGGGGTAATCAGCCCCAGCATTTT. Protein product: CASSQYRGNQPQHF.

The rearrangement links TRBV28 to TRBJ1-2; D not resolved. CDR1 is MDHEN, CDR2 SYDVKM, per germline. CDR3 length equals 12 residues. With 3 bases removed from V and 2 bases from J, the gap between germline ends came to 4 bases. DNA of the CDR3: TGTGCCAGCAGTTTGCTAAACTATGGCTACACCTTC. Protein: CASSLLNYGYTF.

V is TRBV10-2 and J is TRBJ2-3; D tentatively reads TRBD1 or TRBD2 (5 bases each). CDR3 length: 15 amino acids. The ends were cut back, 2 bases at V and 7 bases at J, with 16 bases in the middle. Germline V gene data show CDR1 as WSHSY and CDR2 as SAAADI. The CDR3 here is CASSEGGAARNTQYF. The CDR3 nucleotides are TGCGCCAGCAGTGAGGGGGGTGCAGCGAGGAATACGCAGTATTTT.

The rearrangement uses TRBV6-1 and TRBJ1-6; TRBD1 might be the D (5 bases). The CDR3 sequence is 15 residues long. From germline, CDR1 is MNHNS and CDR2 SASEGT. The germline V and J ends were trimmed by 0 bases and 8 bases, with 11 bases remaining between them. The CDR3 reads CASSEASGTHSPLHF. CDR3 nucleotide sequence: TGTGCCAGCAGTGAAGCTTCGGGGACTCATTCACCCCTCCACTTT.

V and J are TRBV30 and TRBJ2-7; D tentatively fits TRBD1 or TRBD2 (5 bases each). CDR3 length: 10 amino acids. Germline CDR1 is GTSNPN and CDR2 is SVGIG (reference sequence). The V end was cut by 5 bases, the J end by 3 bases, with 5 bases between. As DNA, the CDR3 is TGTGCCTGGGGGGGCTACGAGCAGTACTTC. Translated: CAWGGYEQYF.

V is TRBV2 and J is TRBJ1-2; D perhaps matches TRBD1 (6 bases). Trimming stripped 6 bases from V and 8 bases from J, with 16 bases between. The CDR3 sequence is 13 residues long. The germline CDR1 and CDR2 sequences are SNHLY and FYNNEI. CDR3 region: CASRDGQSEGYTF. The DNA for the CDR3 is TGTGCCAGCAGGGACGGACAGAGCGAGGGCTACACCTTC.

The rearrangement joins TRBV5-4 to TRBJ2-5, with unresolved D. Germline V gene lookup returns CDR1 SGHNT and CDR2 YYREEE (reference sequence). The CDR3 consists of 15 residues. Between the trimmed V and J ends, which lost 4 bases and 5 bases, there was a span of 18 bases. The CDR3 region is CASSLDVGLGETQYF. CDR3 DNA sequence: TGTGCCAGCAGCCTTGACGTGGGGTTAGGGGAGACCCAGTACTTC.

The genes are TRBV29-1 and TRBJ1-1; the D gene is possibly TRBD1 (5 bases). The CDR3 contains 12 residues. With 6 bases removed from V and 1 base from J, the gap between germline ends came to 9 bases. The germline gives CDR1 SQVTM, CDR2 ANQGSEA. CDR3 nucleotides: TGCAGCGTCACTGGACAGAACACTGAAGCTTTCTTT. Encoded protein: CSVTGQNTEAFF. Full variable domain (missing parts from reference TRBV29-1 and TRBJ1-1): SAVISQKPSRDICQRGTSLTIQCQVDSQVTMMFWYRQQPGQSLTLIATANQGSEATYESGFVIDKFPISRPNLTFSTLTVSNMSPEDSSIYLCSVTGQNTEAFFGQGTRLTVV.

This rearrangement joins TRBV3-1 (or the pseudogene TRBV3-2) to TRBJ1-2; 8 bases map to TRBD1. Trimming cost V 2 bases and J 7 bases; bases outside gene matches: 3. The CDR3 has 13 amino acids. Per the germline V gene, CDR1 is LGHDT and CDR2 is YNNKEL (reference sequence). The CDR3 region is CASSQSQGGGYTF. The CDR3 nucleotides read TGTGCCAGCAGCCAATCACAGGGGGGTGGCTACACCTTC.

Only one count was recorded for this clone. The gene calls are TRBV6-1 and TRBJ2-5; 7 bases are shared with TRBD1. The germline V gene has CDR1 MNHNS and CDR2 SASEGT. This CDR3 spans 14 amino acids. V lost 2 bases to trimming and J lost 7 bases; unmatched junction nucleotides: 7. DNA for the CDR3: TGTGCCAGCAGTGAAAAGGGACAGTTGGGGACCCAGTACTTC. This sequence encodes CASSEKGQLGTQYF.

V usage is TRBV19 and J usage is TRBJ1-5; D is perhaps TRBD1 (6 bases). Trimming left V 10 bases short and J 4 bases short, with 23 bases between. The CDR3 is 16 amino acids. The germline gives CDR1 LNHDA, CDR2 SQIVND (reference sequence). The CDR3 is CATTIGGGVRNQPQHF. The CDR3, as DNA: TGTGCCACTACTATAGGGGGGGGCGTTAGGAATCAGCCCCAGCATTTT.

This rearrangement joins TRBV7-2 to TRBJ1-2; D not certain. V shed 3 bases and J shed 3 bases, with 14 bases lying between them. This CDR3 contains 15 residues. Germline-derived CDR1 and CDR2 are SGHTA and FQGNSA. This CDR3 reads CASSFDRTKYYGYTF. The CDR3 coding sequence is TGTGCCAGCAGCTTTGACCGGACCAAATACTATGGCTACACCTTC.

The gene calls are TRBV7-9 and TRBJ2-5; D perhaps matches TRBD2 (5 bases). This CDR3 is built from 12 residues. Germline CDR1 SEHNR, CDR2 FQNEAQ (reference sequence). V was clipped by 0 bases and J by 10 bases, with 9 bases between them. The DNA for the CDR3 is TGTGCCAGCAGCTTAGCGCGGGTGGACCAGTACTTC. Translating it yields CASSLARVDQYF.

CDR3 DNA: TGTGCCAGCAGCTTGGAGCAGGGTAATTCACCCCTCCACTTT. This codes for CASSLEQGNSPLHF. The chain recombines TRBV5-4 with TRBJ1-6; tentative D call: TRBD1 (5 bases). Looked up from germline, CDR1 is SGHNT and CDR2 is YYREEE (reference sequence). Trimming took off 0 bases at V and 6 bases at J, with 7 bases between the two ends. This CDR3 region has 14 residues.

The J gene is TRBJ1-1, the V gene TRBV30, with D uncertain. Per the germline V gene, CDR1 is GTSNPN and CDR2 is SVGIG (reference sequence). The CDR3 is 13 residues long. Trimming took 3 bases from V and 0 from J, leaving 8 bases between them. CDR3 sequence: CAWRWAVNTEAFF. For the CDR3, the DNA is TGTGCCTGGAGGTGGGCAGTGAACACTGAAGCTTTCTTT. Full variable domain (remainder filled in from reference TRBV30 and TRBJ1-1): SQTIHQWPATLVQPVGSPLSLECTVEGTSNPNLYWYRQAAGRGLQLLFYSVGIGQISSEVPQNLSASRPQDRQFILSSKKLLLSDSGFYLCAWRWAVNTEAFFGQGTRLTVV.

This clone was counted once. Distinct nucleotide sequences in the sample also encode this CDR3. J is TRBJ2-3 and V is TRBV18, with TRBD2 matching 8 bases. The CDR3 is 15 amino acids. V shed 3 bases, J shed 0 bases, and the junction held 2 bases outside the gene matches. Germline CDR1 KGHSH, CDR2 LQKENI. The CDR3 loop reads CASSPLAGSTDTQYF. The CDR3 nucleotides are TGTGCCAGCTCACCCTTAGCGGGAAGCACAGATACGCAGTATTTT.

V is TRBV28 and J is TRBJ1-5; no clear D. Germline V gene lookup returns CDR1 MDHEN and CDR2 SYDVKM. This CDR3 region has 11 residues. The germline V and J ends were trimmed by 6 bases and 5 bases, with 5 bases remaining between them. CDR3 coding DNA: TGTGCCAGCAGCTCTTATCAGCCCCAGCATTTT. As protein: CASSSYQPQHF. Full variable domain (missing parts from reference TRBV28 and TRBJ1-5): DVKVTQSSRYLVKRTGEKVFLECVQDMDHENMFWYRQDPGLGLRLIYFSYDVKMKEKGDIPEGYSVSREKKERFSLILESASTNQTSMYLCASSSYQPQHFGDGTRLSIL.